A selection of T cell receptor beta chains follows, all from one sample in a study of T cell responses to AZD1222 COVID-19 vaccine. Assay: immunoSEQ multiplex PCR; the TCRdb copy retains only in-frame clones and omits some. The table includes about 140,000 clones, about 94% detected once. Sequencing was performed on peripheral blood, taken 28 days after the second AZD1222 dose. The receptors here all came from an adult who received the AZD1222 COVID-19 vaccine. Both conserved end residues are trimmed from each CDR3. Each record gives: D gene, V gene, J gene, CDR3 protein. A D gene is named only where the DNA matches it firmly.

>TRBD1|TRBV11-2|TRBJ1-1
ASSRQGGNTEAF
>NA|TRBV7-2|TRBJ1-5
ASSPHDRFDQPQH
>NA|TRBV19|TRBJ1-3
ASSVQEQGTWRNTIY
>NA|TRBV6-1|TRBJ2-3
ASSEHGRAGDTQY
>NA|TRBV7-3|TRBJ1-6
ASSLNRNSPLH
>NA|TRBV7-2|TRBJ1-3
ASSLMGGGNTIY
>NA|TRBV9|TRBJ2-5
ASSVEDGPSETQY
>NA|TRBV2|TRBJ2-1
ASDNNEQF
>NA|TRBV3-1/TRBV3-2|TRBJ2-7
ASSQVQGYEQY
>NA|TRBV19|TRBJ1-1
ASSIGGFVTEAF
>NA|TRBV4-3|TRBJ1-4
ASSQDPREKLF
>TRBD1|TRBV28|TRBJ2-3
ASSFLQGVTQY
>NA|TRBV6-2/TRBV6-3|TRBJ1-1
ASSSSGTRGTEAF
>NA|TRBV3-1/TRBV3-2|TRBJ2-1
ASSQDWGRNEQF
>TRBD1|TRBV12-3/TRBV12-4|TRBJ1-2
ASRRQGGRYT
>NA|TRBV15|TRBJ1-2
ATSRDRYGYT
>TRBD1|TRBV10-3|TRBJ1-1
AIRGQGLNTEAF
>TRBD1|TRBV19|TRBJ2-3
ASSIRDSQGTQY
>NA|TRBV7-9|TRBJ2-6
ASILGSSGANVLT
>NA|TRBV20-1|TRBJ2-5
SASHSGPIKETQY
>NA|TRBV10-1|TRBJ2-3
ASRPWDSTDTQY
>TRBD2|TRBV19|TRBJ2-1
ASSSGGEYNEQF
>NA|TRBV7-8|TRBJ1-4
ASSLDGAGSNEKLF
>TRBD1|TRBV18|TRBJ2-7
ASSAGTGSYEQY
>TRBD2|TRBV7-9|TRBJ2-1
ASSLGLAGEDEQF
>TRBD2|TRBV6-2/TRBV6-3|TRBJ2-2
ASSRRGGSNTGELF
>TRBD1|TRBV7-2|TRBJ1-2
ASSRDRGNGYT
>NA|TRBV3-1/TRBV3-2|TRBJ1-1
ASSTSAGTPEAF
>NA|TRBV2|TRBJ2-3
ASRIVADTQY
>NA|TRBV29-1|TRBJ2-4
SVGGVGRAGIQY
>TRBD1|TRBV19|TRBJ1-5
ASSGPYRGEQPQH
>TRBD2|TRBV4-2|TRBJ2-3
ASSHGPPGLAGPNGITDTQY
>NA|TRBV7-3|TRBJ2-1
ASSWDPSSYNEQF
>NA|TRBV11-3|TRBJ2-2
ASSPWGNSGELF
>NA|TRBV21-1|TRBJ2-7
ASSKRRRGRDCYEQY
>NA|TRBV7-2|TRBJ1-5
ASSFSGNQPQH
>NA|TRBV20-1|TRBJ1-1
SGALNTEAF
>NA|TRBV7-6|TRBJ2-1
ASSLDWGAYNEQF
>NA|TRBV7-8|TRBJ2-7
ASSTVPGRGAEEIPSYEQY
>TRBD2|TRBV9|TRBJ2-7
ASSLAGQAYEQY
>NA|TRBV6-2/TRBV6-3|TRBJ2-7
ASSYGGPYEQY
>NA|TRBV18|TRBJ2-3
ASSPPGSGYTDTQY
>NA|TRBV3-1/TRBV3-2|TRBJ2-3
ASSQDLGSLYTDTQY
>TRBD2|TRBV10-3|TRBJ2-1
AISESRSGGASEQF